This TCR beta chain is from a study of T cell repertoires in cytomegalovirus infection. The CDR3 sequence is 15 residues long. V was pared by 4 bases and J by 4 bases, with 15 bases between. TCRdb called the reads again in MiXCR, with one record for every CDR3 protein. The top ten clones hold roughly 8.7% of a sample with a few hundred thousand distinct CDR3 sequences, approximately 14% of them seen once. As to this clonotype: This may be a read error: a much more frequent sequence differs by one nucleotide. Here the CDR3 omits its conserved ending phenylalanine or tryptophan, so a read error is the likely source.

The TCR originated in a human donor in good health (CMV status not recorded). Some clones in this sample may be carry-over from other donors' samples. The specimen was PBMCs. This chain connects TRBV12-3 or TRBV12-4 to TRBJ2-3; D is possibly TRBD1 (6 bases). The chain's CDR3 is CASSWGRSGADTQYL. The CDR3 nucleotides read TGTGCCAGCAGTTGGGGGCGCAGCGGCGCAGATACGCAGTATCTT.